This T cell receptor beta chain emerged from a study of blood T cell repertoires in COVID-19. V lost 6 bases and J 0 bases, leaving 10 bases between the germline ends. The germline gives CDR1 SGHDT, CDR2 YYEEEE. The CDR3 has 14 amino acids. Per the original data handling: The assay estimated nucleated cells by amplifying reference gene primers. Only in-frame clones appear in the TCRdb table, and some are missing; sequencing was by immunoSEQ multiplex PCR. That table gives V, J and clone size, and the DNA gave D and trimming. Of about 280,000 clones listed, around 90% are singletons. The chain is built from TRBV5-6 and TRBJ2-1, with D maybe TRBD1 (7 bases). Specimen: peripheral blood. The sequence derives from a woman aged 45-65 years who had recovered from COVID-19. CDR3 loop: CASTRGDSYNEQFF. The CDR3, as DNA: TGTGCCAGCACCAGGGGGGACTCCTACAATGAGCAGTTCTTC.